A single sample is the source of the 5 T cell receptor beta chains below, sequenced in a study of cytomegalovirus exposure and HLA in healthy donors. Measured with immunoSEQ multiplex PCR; TCRdb has only the in-frame clones, and not every one. The top ten clones hold 25% to 30% of a sample with around 150,000 clones, about 80% of them seen once. Sequenced material: PBMCs. All receptors derive from a man aged 25-40 years in good health and CMV-seropositive.

J is TRBJ2-5 and V is TRBV29-1, with a possible D match to TRBD1 (6 bases). This CDR3 contains 16 residues. Trimming took 6 bases from V and 4 from J, leaving 24 bases between them. Germline CDR1 is SQVTM and CDR2 is ANQGSEA. This CDR3 is CSVPFSAGLGGETQYF. In nucleotides, the CDR3 is TGCAGCGTCCCCTTCTCCGCAGGTCTAGGGGGAGAGACCCAGTACTTC.

The chain uses TRBV29-1 and TRBJ1-2, with D perhaps matching TRBD1 (6 bases). Germline CDR1 and CDR2: SQVTM and ANQGSEA. Trimming removed 6 bases from V and 0 bases from J, with 14 bases in between. The CDR3 covers 14 residues. CDR3: CSVAQDSSNYGYTF. CDR3 nucleotides: TGCAGCGTCGCTCAGGACAGTTCTAACTATGGCTACACCTTC.

V and J are TRBV7-8 and TRBJ2-7; TRBD1 aligns across 8 bases. Germline V gene lookup returns CDR1 SGHVS and CDR2 FQNEAQ. The CDR3 length is 14 residues. V lost 5 bases, J lost 6 bases, and 9 bases stayed unmatched. For the CDR3, the DNA is TGTGCCAGCAGCCTTGGACAGGGTAGGTCCGAGCAGTACTTC. Its translation: CASSLGQGRSEQYF.

CDR3 in DNA: TGTGCCAGTACCCCTCGGGGGGATAGCAATCAGCCCCAGCATTTT. It codes for CASTPRGDSNQPQHF. The V and J genes are TRBV19 and TRBJ1-5; perhaps TRBD1 as D (5 bases). The germline V gene has CDR1 LNHDA and CDR2 SQIVND (reference sequence). The CDR3 length is 15 residues. V was shortened by 7 bases and J by 0 bases, with 13 bases between the two germline ends.

The chain links TRBV2 to TRBJ2-2; a possible D gene is TRBD1 (5 bases). The CDR3 is made up of 13 amino acids. Germline V gene data show CDR1 as SNHLY and CDR2 as FYNNEI. V was pared by 3 bases and J by 7 bases, with 9 bases between. The CDR3 is CASSDRANGELFF. CDR3 DNA sequence: TGTGCCAGCAGTGACAGGGCGAACGGGGAGCTGTTTTTT.